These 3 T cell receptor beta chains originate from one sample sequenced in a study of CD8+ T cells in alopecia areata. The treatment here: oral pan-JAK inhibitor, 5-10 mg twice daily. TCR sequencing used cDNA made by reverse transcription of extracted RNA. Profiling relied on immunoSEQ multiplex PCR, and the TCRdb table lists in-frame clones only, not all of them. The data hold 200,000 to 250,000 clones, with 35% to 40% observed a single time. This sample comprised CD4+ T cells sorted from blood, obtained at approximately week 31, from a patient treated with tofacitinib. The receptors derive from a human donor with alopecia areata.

CDR3 nucleotides: TGTGCCAGCGCCAGACAGGGGTCCGTTGATCAGCCCCAGCATTTT. It is translated as CASARQGSVDQPQHF. The V and J genes are TRBV18 and TRBJ1-5, with 8 bases identical to TRBD1. Trimming removed 8 bases from V and 5 bases from J; junction bases left unmatched: 11. This CDR3 is 15 amino acids long. Germline CDR1 is KGHSH and CDR2 is LQKENI.

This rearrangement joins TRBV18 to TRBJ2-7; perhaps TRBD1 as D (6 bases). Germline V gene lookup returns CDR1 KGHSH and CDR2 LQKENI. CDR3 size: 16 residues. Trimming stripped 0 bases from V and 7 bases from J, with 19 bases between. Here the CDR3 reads CASSPPRAGDRLEQYF. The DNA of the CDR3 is TGTGCCAGCTCACCACCTCGGGCAGGGGACCGCCTGGAGCAGTACTTC.

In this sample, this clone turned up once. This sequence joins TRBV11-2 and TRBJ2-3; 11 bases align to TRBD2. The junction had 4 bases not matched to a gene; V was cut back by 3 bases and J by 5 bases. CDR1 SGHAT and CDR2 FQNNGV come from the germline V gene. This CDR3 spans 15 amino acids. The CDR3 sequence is CASSLTSGAQDTQYF. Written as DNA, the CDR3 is TGTGCCAGCAGCTTGACTAGCGGGGCTCAAGATACGCAGTATTTT.